This TCR beta chain is from a study of blood T cell repertoires in COVID-19. Whole-study context: Sites across the United States, Italy and Spain contributed samples from acute and convalescent COVID-19.

The J segment lost 7 bases and the V segment lost 4 bases, leaving 5 bases of the junction unmatched. CDR3 length: 14 residues. The V gene's germline CDR1 is SGHTA and CDR2 FQGNSA. Libraries were prepared by immunoSEQ multiplex PCR; TCRdb keeps only in-frame clonotypes and omits some of them. The table has 90,000 or so clones, roughly 83% seen once. The V call is TRBV7-2, the J call TRBJ1-2; the match to TRBD1 covers 11 bases. The sequenced material came from peripheral blood. This sequence was found in a human donor in a cohort sampled during active COVID-19. CDR3: CASSYGQGALGYTF. The DNA of the CDR3 is TGTGCCAGCAGCTATGGACAGGGGGCTCTTGGCTACACCTTC.